A selection of T cell receptor beta chains follows, all from one sample in a study of T cell responses to AZD1222 COVID-19 vaccine. Produced via immunoSEQ multiplex PCR; TCRdb's table is partial and in-frame only. Of tens of thousands of clones in the sample, about nine tenths were seen once. The source was peripheral blood, collected on day 0 of AZD1222 vaccination. These receptors all come from an adult in good health. Both conserved end residues are part of each CDR3. A D gene is named only where the DNA matches it firmly. Not all rows give a size; the values are once, few, many and, for expanded clones, a class.

TRBV2,NA,few,TRBJ1-2,14,TGTGCCAGCAGTGGGGACTCTTTTAACTATGGCTACACCTTC,CASSGDSFNYGYTF
TRBV28,NA,NA,TRBJ1-6,12,TGTGCCAGCAAGCCCTATAATTCACCCCTCCACTTT,CASKPYNSPLHF
TRBV27,TRBD1,once,TRBJ1-2,14,TGTGCCAGCAGTTCAATTACAGGGGGCTATGGCTACACCTTC,CASSSITGGYGYTF
TRBV28,NA,NA,TRBJ2-3,15,TGTGCCAGCAGTTTGGGGGGGCCCCGCACAGATACGCAGTATTTT,CASSLGGPRTDTQYF
TRBV24-1,NA,NA,TRBJ1-5,18,TGTGCCACCAGTGATCGGGACACTGAGAGGGATAGCAATCAGCCCCAGCATTTT,CATSDRDTERDSNQPQHF
TRBV5-5,TRBD1,NA,TRBJ1-6,15,TGTGCCAGCAGCTTGGATGGGACAGGGGGATCACCCCTCCACTTT,CASSLDGTGGSPLHF
TRBV5-5,TRBD2,NA,TRBJ2-1,14,TGTGCCAGCAGCTTGTGGGGACTAGCTAATGAGCAGTTCTTC,CASSLWGLANEQFF
TRBV5-1,NA,NA,TRBJ1-2,13,TGCGCCAGCAGCCTAGGGACGTACTATGGCTACACCTTC,CASSLGTYYGYTF
TRBV30,NA,NA,TRBJ2-7,11,TGTGCCTGGAGTGTGAGGGCCCAGCAGTACTTC,CAWSVRAQQYF
TRBV7-2,TRBD1,NA,TRBJ1-2,16,TGTGCCAGCAGCTCCCTATTTGACAGGGGGCGTGATGGCTACACCTTC,CASSSLFDRGRDGYTF
TRBV27,NA,NA,TRBJ1-5,14,TGTGCCAGCAGTTTACAGGGTTCGAATCAGCCCCAGCATTTT,CASSLQGSNQPQHF
TRBV3-1/TRBV3-2,TRBD1,NA,TRBJ2-2,17,TGTGCCAGCAGCCCCTACAGGGGGCAGGGTAGCACCGGGGAGCTGTTTTTT,CASSPYRGQGSTGELFF
TRBV28,NA,NA,TRBJ1-2,12,TGTGCCAGCGGGGGTCTGACCTATGGCTACACCTTC,CASGGLTYGYTF
TRBV24-1,NA,NA,TRBJ1-1,13,TGTGCCACCAGTGATTTGGGGTACACTGAAGCTTTCTTT,CATSDLGYTEAFF
TRBV6-1,NA,NA,TRBJ2-3,18,TGTGCCAGCAGTGAAACGGGGCAGGTGCGACGTTTCACAGATACGCAGTATTTT,CASSETGQVRRFTDTQYF
TRBV6-5,NA,few,TRBJ1-2,14,TGTGCCAGCAGTTACGCGGGGCCAAACTATGGCTACACCTTC,CASSYAGPNYGYTF
TRBV18,NA,NA,TRBJ1-2,15,TGTGCCAGCTCACCGGAACGGACTAAATATTCTGGCTACACCTTC,CASSPERTKYSGYTF
TRBV3-1/TRBV3-2,TRBD1,NA,TRBJ1-4,15,TGTGCCAGCAGCCAAGAAGGGGGCAGTAATGAAAAACTGTTTTTT,CASSQEGGSNEKLFF